This T cell receptor (beta chain) was identified during a study of T cell responses to AZD1222 COVID-19 vaccine. TCRdb keeps only in-frame clones here, not all; method: immunoSEQ multiplex PCR. The table has roughly 180,000 clones, roughly 90% seen once. Trimming took off 5 bases at V and 5 bases at J, with 7 bases between the two ends. This CDR3 is 13 amino acids long. Germline-derived CDR1 and CDR2 are SGHTA and FQGTGA. The TCR originated in an adult who received the AZD1222 COVID-19 vaccine. The chain carries TRBV7-3 and TRBJ1-6; D is possibly TRBD1 (6 bases). This specimen was peripheral blood, taken 28 days after the second AZD1222 dose. The CDR3 DNA reads TGTGCCAGCAGCCGACAGGATAATTCACCCCTCCACTTT. Amino acid sequence: CASSRQDNSPLHF. The full variable domain, in which reference TRBV7-3 and TRBJ1-6 provide the parts outside the CDR3, is GAGVSQTPSNKVTEKGKYVELRCDPISGHTALYWYRQSLGQGPEFLIYFQGTGAADDSGLPNDRFFAVRPEGSVSTLKIQRTERGDSAVYLCASSRQDNSPLHFGNGTRLTVT.